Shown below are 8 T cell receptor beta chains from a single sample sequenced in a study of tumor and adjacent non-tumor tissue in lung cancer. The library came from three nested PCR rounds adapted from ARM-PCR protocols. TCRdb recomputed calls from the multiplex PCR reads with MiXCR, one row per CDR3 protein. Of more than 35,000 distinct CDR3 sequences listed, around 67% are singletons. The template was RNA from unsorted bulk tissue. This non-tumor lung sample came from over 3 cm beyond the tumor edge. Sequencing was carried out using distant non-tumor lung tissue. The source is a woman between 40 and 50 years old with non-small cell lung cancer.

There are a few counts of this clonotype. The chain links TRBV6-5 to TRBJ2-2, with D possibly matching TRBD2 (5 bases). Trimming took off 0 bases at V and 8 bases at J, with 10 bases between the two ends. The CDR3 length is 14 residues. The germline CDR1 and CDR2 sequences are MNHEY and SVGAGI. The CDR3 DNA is TGTGCCAGCAGTTACTCTAGCGTGAAGGGGGAGCTGTTTTTT. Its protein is CASSYSSVKGELFF.

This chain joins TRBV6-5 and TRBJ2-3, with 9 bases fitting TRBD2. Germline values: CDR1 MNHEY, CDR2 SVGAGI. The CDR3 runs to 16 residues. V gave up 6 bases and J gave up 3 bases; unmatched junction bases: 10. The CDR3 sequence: CASRRGLAWKTDTQYF. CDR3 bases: TGTGCCAGCAGAAGGGGACTAGCCTGGAAGACAGATACGCAGTATTTT.

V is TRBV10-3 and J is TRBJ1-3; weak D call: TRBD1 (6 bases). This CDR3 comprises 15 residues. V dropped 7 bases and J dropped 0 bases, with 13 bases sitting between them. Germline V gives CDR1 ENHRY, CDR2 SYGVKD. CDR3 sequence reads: CAIIRDTNSGNTIYF. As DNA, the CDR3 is TGTGCCATCATCAGGGACACCAACTCTGGAAACACCATATATTTT.

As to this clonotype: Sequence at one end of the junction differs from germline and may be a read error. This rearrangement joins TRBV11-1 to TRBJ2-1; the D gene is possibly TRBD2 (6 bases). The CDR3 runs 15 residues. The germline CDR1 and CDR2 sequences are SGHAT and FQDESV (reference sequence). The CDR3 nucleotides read TGTGCAAGCAGCCTTGGAGGGCGACCTAACAATGAGCGGTTCTTC. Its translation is CASSLGGRPNNERFF.

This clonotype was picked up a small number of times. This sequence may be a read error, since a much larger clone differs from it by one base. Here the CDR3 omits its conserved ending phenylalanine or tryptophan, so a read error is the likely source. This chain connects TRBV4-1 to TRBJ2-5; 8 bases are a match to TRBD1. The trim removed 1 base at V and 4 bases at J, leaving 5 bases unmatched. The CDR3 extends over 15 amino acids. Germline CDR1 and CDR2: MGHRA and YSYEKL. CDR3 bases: TGCGCCAGCAGCCAAGTACATGGACAGGGAGAGACCCAGTACCTC. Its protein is CASSQVHGQGETQYL.

The CDR3 protein is CGGSQDREGAETQYF. DNA for the CDR3: TGCGGCGGCAGCCAAGATCGGGAGGGGGCCGAGACCCAGTACTTC. The chain recombines TRBV4-1 with TRBJ2-5, with a weak D call TRBD2 (8 bases). In germline, CDR1 is MGHRA, CDR2 YSYEKL. This CDR3 is 15 amino acids long.

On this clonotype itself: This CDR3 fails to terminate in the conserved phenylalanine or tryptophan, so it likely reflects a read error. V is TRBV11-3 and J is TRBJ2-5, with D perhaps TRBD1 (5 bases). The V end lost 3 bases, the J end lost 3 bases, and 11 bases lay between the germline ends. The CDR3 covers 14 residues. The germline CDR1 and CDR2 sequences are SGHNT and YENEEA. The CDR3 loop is CASSFGHQEETQYI. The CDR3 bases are TGTGCCAGCAGCTTCGGACACCAAGAAGAGACCCAGTACATA.

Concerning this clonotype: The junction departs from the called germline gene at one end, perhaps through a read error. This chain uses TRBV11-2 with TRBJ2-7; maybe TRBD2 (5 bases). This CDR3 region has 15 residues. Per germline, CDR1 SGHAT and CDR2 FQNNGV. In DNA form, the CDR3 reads TGTGCCAGCAGCTTAGCCCGAGGGTCGAACTACGAGCACTACTTT. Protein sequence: CASSLARGSNYEHYF. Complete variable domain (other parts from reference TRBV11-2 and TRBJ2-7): EAGVAQSPRYKIIEKRQSVAFWCNPISGHATLYWYQQILGQGPKLLIQFQNNGVVDDSQLPKDRFSAERLKGVDSTLKIQPAKLEDSAVYLCASSLARGSNYEHYFGPGTRLTVT.